One TCR beta chain is described in this entry. This receptor's antigen is unknown. No much larger clone is present one base from it, and per-base qualities are unavailable. Taken with the paper, the label for treatment or condition translates to: approximately 9-day PBMC culture with coronavirus spike peptide pools or control peptides (ViraFEST assay). To expand antigen-specific T cells with peptide pools and then pick out the expanded clonotypes through TCR sequencing, the study relied on the ViraFEST assay. The convalescent patients' positive SARS-CoV-2 PCR tests fell between March and December 2020, which was before the Alpha, Beta and Delta variants emerged in the United States. PBMCs were cultured at about 2 million per well in IMDM supplemented with approximately 5.4% human AB serum and 10 IU/ml IL-2, with roughly 9.5 ug/ml peptide pools added. Half of the culture medium was replaced with fresh IL-2-containing medium on days 3 and 7. After around 10 days of culture, CD4+ T cells were isolated by negative selection using the EasySep CD4+ T cell isolation kit. PBMCs were separated from whole blood using Ficoll-Paque Plus gradient centrifugation and then either used fresh or cryopreserved at -140C. Triplicate wells were generally used for each culture condition.

This record belongs to a study of vaccination and CD4 T cells after COVID-19 (dated by TCRdb to the early 2020s). With respect to the entire study: SARS-CoV-2 positivity had been established in the convalescent patients by nasal swab PCR, and mild disease was recorded in nine of these patients and severe disease in one. Overlapping spike peptide pools from SARS-CoV-2 and from the common cold coronaviruses HCoV-NL63, HCoV-OC43 and HCoV-229E were used as culture stimuli. The convalescent cohort comprised six males and four females, including two Hispanic individuals, seven Caucasians, two Asians and one multiracial person. Participants got two doses of the Pfizer-BioNTech BNT162b2 vaccine (n=8) or two doses of the Moderna mRNA-1273 vaccine (n=2). The time from the second vaccine dose to post-vaccine blood sampling had a median of roughly 70 days and ranged from about 12 to 250 days. As controls, cultures received a CEFX viral epitope pool (the positive control), an HIV-1 Nef peptide pool (the negative control), or no peptide at all. In 9 to 11 COVID-19 convalescent patients and 4 infection-naive healthy vaccine recipients, researchers compared the spike-specific CD4+ TCR repertoire from before mRNA vaccination with the repertoire from after. Post-COVID blood samples were collected from convalescent patients a median of around 96 days after diagnosis, with a range of roughly 35 to 161 days. The research as a whole found: Relatively few convalescent patients were included in the study, and early timepoints after natural infection were not analyzed. In convalescent patients, nearly all vaccine-specific clones (304 of 307) were found to be mono-reactive for SARS-CoV-2 spike rather than cross-reactive with common cold coronaviruses. In convalescent patients, a median roughly 83% of post-vaccine SARS-CoV-2-reactive clones were detected only after vaccination, and vaccine-specific priming was suggested by this finding. Although the median number of SARS-CoV-2-reactive clonotypes went up from some 23 after infection to approximately 40 after vaccination, the increase was not significant.

The CDR3 covers 16 residues, taking in both the cysteine and the phenylalanine. Only CDR3 DNA remains: 48 bases, in frame from the first base. Between the V and J ends, shortened by 3 bases and 2 bases respectively, the junction contains 14 bases. According to the germline V gene, CDR1 reads ENHRY and CDR2 reads SYGVKD. The library was obtained by PCR. At the Johns Hopkins FTIC core, DNA from the cultured CD4+ T cells underwent TCR sequencing with the Oncomine TCR Beta short-read assay. Genomic DNA was extracted from the cultured CD4+ T cells with the QIAamp micro DNA kit. Oncomine TCR Beta libraries from cultured CD4+ T cells were pooled with unique dual indexes and sequenced on an Illumina iSeq 100. Under the source paper's analysis protocol: Non-productive sequences were removed, and CDR3s that did not start with C, did not end with F or W, or were shorter than 7 amino acids were discarded. Antigen-specific clonotypes were identified using the MANAFEST web application through comparison of peptide-stimulated wells with reference and other culture wells. An FDR below 0.05, an odds ratio above 5, and a productive frequency above 0.1% in at least two of three replicate wells were required for clones to be considered positive. A clonotype was classed as cross-reactive if the clonotype showed significant expansion both in SARS-CoV-2 spike wells and in at least one common cold coronavirus spike condition. Similarity between CDR3 sequences was evaluated in R version 3.6.1 using Levenshtein distances (stringdist) and unrooted phylogenetic trees (ape). TCRdb trimmed public reads at Q25 via fastp, called clones via MiXCR and kept in-frame beta chains. Each record represents a unique CDR3 protein, reported with the most common genes and DNA among its rows. The V and J calls and clone size are TCRdb's, not the authors'. The sample contains about 17,000 distinct CDR3 sequences, 45% to 65% of them found a single time. The biggest ten clones account for 11% of the sample.

This sequence originates from a human donor who had recovered from COVID-19. Recombination linked TRBV10-3 to TRBJ2-1, and possibly TRBD2, on 5 matching bases. The sequenced sample consisted of CD4+ T cells from blood, cultured in vitro. The sequence in DNA is TGTGCCATCAGTGAAGAGGGCTCAACAACCTACAATGAGCAGTTCTTC. Its protein product is CAISEEGSTTYNEQFF.